This TCR beta chain was captured in a study of T cell changes during pregnancy in multiple sclerosis. Trimming took off 4 bases at V and 2 bases at J, with 14 bases between the two ends. Germline V gives CDR1 SEHNR, CDR2 FQNEAQ (reference sequence). The CDR3 has 15 residues. The data were produced by immunoSEQ multiplex PCR, yet TCRdb's version contains in-frame clones alone and is incomplete. The repertoire holds 70,000 to 80,000 clones, over 80% seen once, with roughly 1% in the top ten. The source of this sequence is a female donor with multiple sclerosis, enrolled in a pregnancy study. The chain carries TRBV7-9 and TRBJ1-2, with D maybe TRBD1 (6 bases). Sample: peripheral blood, taken in the first trimester of pregnancy. The CDR3 protein is CASSSQRTGNYGYTF. The CDR3 DNA reads TGTGCCAGCAGCTCCCAACGCACAGGGAACTATGGCTACACCTTC.